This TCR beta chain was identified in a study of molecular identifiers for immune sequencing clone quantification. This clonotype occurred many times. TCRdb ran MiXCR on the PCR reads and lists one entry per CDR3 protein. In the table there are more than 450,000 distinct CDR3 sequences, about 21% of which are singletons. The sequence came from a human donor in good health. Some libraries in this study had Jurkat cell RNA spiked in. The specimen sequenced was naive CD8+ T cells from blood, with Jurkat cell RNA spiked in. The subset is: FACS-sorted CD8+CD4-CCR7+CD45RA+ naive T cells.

CDR3: CATSDFVTGVTGELFF. CDR3 nucleotides: TGTGCCACCAGTGATTTTGTGACAGGGGTAACCGGGGAGCTGTTTTTT. This sequence joins TRBV24-1 and TRBJ2-2; 8 positions agree with TRBD1. The J segment lost 5 bases and the V segment lost 1 base, leaving 5 bases of the junction unmatched. CDR1 KGHDR and CDR2 SFDVKD come from the germline V gene. The CDR3 covers 16 residues.